These T cell receptor beta chains were read from a single sample in a study of blood T cell repertoires in COVID-19. Only in-frame clones appear in the TCRdb table, and some are missing; sequencing was by immunoSEQ multiplex PCR. The sample shows about 250,000 clones, 79% of them seen only once. The sample comprised peripheral blood. These TCRs come from a woman aged 40-49 years with active or convalescent COVID-19. CDR3s include the opening cysteine and the closing phenylalanine or tryptophan. D genes are given only for firm matches. Rows may omit the clone size; those that give it use once, few, many or a size class.

-	TRBV7-9	-	TRBJ2-5	CASSLAYRVQTQYF	TGTGCCAGCAGCTTAGCGTACAGGGTGCAGACCCAGTACTTC
-	TRBV28	-	TRBJ1-1	CASSLGGMNTEAFF	TGTGCCAGCAGTTTGGGAGGGATGAACACTGAAGCTTTCTTT
-	TRBV18	-	TRBJ1-1	CASSRGEGTEAFF	TGTGCCAGCTCACGGGGCGAAGGCACTGAAGCTTTCTTT
once	TRBV6-5	-	TRBJ1-2	CASSLDRNYGYTF	TGTGCCAGCAGCCTTGACAGAAACTATGGCTACACCTTC
-	TRBV6-5	TRBD2	TRBJ2-7	CASSLAGGESYEQYF	TGTGCCAGCAGTCTAGCGGGAGGAGAATCCTACGAGCAGTACTTC
-	TRBV6-6	-	TRBJ1-3	CASSAGGIYSGNTIYF	TGTGCCAGCAGCGCCGGAGGGATATACTCTGGAAACACCATATATTTT
-	TRBV9	-	TRBJ1-1	CASSPQGGTEAFF	TGTGCCAGCAGCCCACAAGGGGGAACTGAAGCTTTCTTT
-	TRBV9	TRBD1	TRBJ1-4	CASGNDRGGEKLFF	TGTGCCAGCGGAAACGACAGGGGAGGGGAAAAACTGTTTTTT
-	TRBV4-1	-	TRBJ1-5	CASSLRAGIGQPQHF	TGCGCCAGCAGCCTGCGAGCAGGGATCGGTCAGCCCCAGCATTTT
-	TRBV27	TRBD1	TRBJ1-1	CASSRGQGGNTEAFF	TGTGCCAGCAGTAGGGGACAGGGAGGGAACACTGAAGCTTTCTTT
-	TRBV28	-	TRBJ1-6	CASRYRSSLSPLHF	TGTGCCAGCCGGTACAGGAGCTCTCTTTCACCCCTCCACTTT
-	TRBV5-6	-	TRBJ2-3	CASSAAADTQYF	TGTGCCAGCAGCGCGGCTGCAGATACGCAGTATTTT
-	TRBV28	TRBD1	TRBJ1-2	CASSSGQGFYGYTF	TGTGCCAGCAGTTCTGGACAGGGGTTCTATGGCTACACCTTC
-	TRBV2	-	TRBJ2-1	CASPKTDSYNEQFF	TGTGCCAGCCCAAAGACAGACTCCTACAATGAGCAGTTCTTC
few	TRBV9	-	TRBJ1-1	CASSVVQGEGTEAFF	TGTGCCAGCAGCGTAGTCCAAGGAGAAGGCACTGAAGCTTTCTTT
-	TRBV7-9	-	TRBJ2-2	CASSGSTGELFF	TGTGCCAGCAGCGGTAGCACCGGAGAGCTGTTTTTT
-	TRBV7-9	-	TRBJ1-2	CASSLGNYGYTF	TGTGCCAGCAGCTTGGGCAACTATGGCTACACCTTC
-	TRBV5-1	TRBD1	TRBJ1-4	CASSFTGGSTNEKLFF	TGCGCCAGCAGCTTTACAGGGGGATCAACTAATGAAAAACTGTTTTTT
-	TRBV28	TRBD1	TRBJ1-2	CASSPGGKYYGYTF	TGTGCCAGCAGTCCAGGGGGCAAATACTATGGCTACACCTTC
-	TRBV28	-	TRBJ1-5	CASSLFSGVQPQHF	TGTGCCAGCAGTTTATTCTCAGGGGTACAGCCCCAGCATTTT
few	TRBV19	TRBD1	TRBJ1-2	CASSRQGGGYTF	TGTGCCAGTAGTCGACAGGGGGGCGGCTACACCTTC
-	TRBV28	TRBD1	TRBJ1-3	CASSFAGGINTIYF	TGTGCCAGCAGTTTCGCAGGGGGCATCAACACCATATATTTT
few	TRBV11-2	-	TRBJ1-2	CASSLDAGAFNYGYTF	TGTGCCAGCAGCTTAGATGCGGGGGCCTTTAACTATGGCTACACCTTC
once	TRBV18	TRBD1	TRBJ2-3	CASSRSPGQGASTDTQYF	TGTGCCAGCTCACGATCGCCGGGACAGGGGGCAAGCACAGATACGCAGTATTTT
-	TRBV7-2	-	TRBJ2-3	CASSPRGGLGTDTQYF	TGTGCCAGCAGCCCCCGGGGTGGACTGGGCACAGATACGCAGTATTTT
-	TRBV5-5	-	TRBJ2-7	CASSLQQVAYEQYF	TGTGCCAGCAGCCTTCAACAGGTCGCCTACGAGCAGTACTTC
-	TRBV7-2	TRBD2	TRBJ2-3	CASSLGETSGGRTDTQYF	TGTGCCAGCAGCTTAGGAGAGACTAGCGGGGGCCGCACAGATACGCAGTATTTT
-	TRBV3-1/TRBV3-2	-	TRBJ1-5	CASSRLNQPQHF	TGTGCCAGCAGCCGTCTTAATCAGCCCCAGCATTTT
once	TRBV9	TRBD1	TRBJ2-2	CASSPRLGGGTGELFF	TGTGCCAGCAGCCCTCGTTTAGGGGGCGGAACCGGGGAGCTGTTTTTT
-	TRBV11-2	TRBD1	TRBJ2-2	CASSLDPTGKVNTGELFF	TGTGCCAGCAGCTTAGATCCGACAGGGAAGGTCAACACCGGGGAGCTGTTTTTT
-	TRBV2	TRBD1	TRBJ1-2	CASSLGTGYGYTF	TGTGCCAGCAGCTTGGGGACAGGGTACGGCTACACCTTC
-	TRBV5-1	-	TRBJ1-3	CASSLVIGSGNTIYF	TGCGCCAGCAGCTTGGTTATCGGGTCTGGAAACACCATATATTTT
-	TRBV6-6	TRBD1	TRBJ1-3	CASSGTESGNTIYF	TGTGCCAGCAGTGGGACAGAATCTGGAAACACCATATATTTT
-	TRBV4-1	-	TRBJ1-1	CASRAGTLNTEAFF	TGCGCCAGCAGAGCCGGGACACTGAACACTGAAGCTTTCTTT
-	TRBV15	-	TRBJ1-5	CATSRGSADFSNQPQHF	TGTGCCACCAGCAGGGGTAGTGCGGACTTCAGCAATCAGCCCCAGCATTTT
-	TRBV5-1	TRBD1	TRBJ2-3	CASSLGDRGADTQYF	TGCGCCAGCAGCTTGGGGGACAGGGGAGCAGATACGCAGTATTTT
once	TRBV6-6	-	TRBJ1-1	CASSYGRDTEAFF	TGTGCCAGCAGTTACGGCAGGGACACTGAAGCTTTCTTT
-	TRBV2	-	TRBJ1-6	CASSGMGSSYNSPLHF	TGTGCCAGCAGTGGCATGGGGAGCTCCTATAATTCACCCCTCCACTTT
-	TRBV11-2	-	TRBJ1-2	CASSFSQNYGYTF	TGTGCCAGCAGCTTTTCACAAAACTATGGCTACACCTTC
-	TRBV7-8	TRBD2	TRBJ2-1	CASSPPGGLYNEQFF	TGTGCCAGCAGCCCCCCGGGGGGGCTCTACAATGAGCAGTTCTTC
-	TRBV7-2	-	TRBJ1-1	CASSPFVAVNTEAFF	TGTGCCAGCAGCCCCTTTGTCGCGGTGAACACTGAAGCTTTCTTT
-	TRBV29-1	-	TRBJ1-2	CSVEERSYGYTF	TGCAGCGTTGAAGAACGCAGTTATGGCTACACCTTC
-	TRBV18	-	TRBJ1-2	CASSPGETNYGYTF	TGTGCCAGCTCTCCCGGGGAGACTAACTATGGCTACACCTTC